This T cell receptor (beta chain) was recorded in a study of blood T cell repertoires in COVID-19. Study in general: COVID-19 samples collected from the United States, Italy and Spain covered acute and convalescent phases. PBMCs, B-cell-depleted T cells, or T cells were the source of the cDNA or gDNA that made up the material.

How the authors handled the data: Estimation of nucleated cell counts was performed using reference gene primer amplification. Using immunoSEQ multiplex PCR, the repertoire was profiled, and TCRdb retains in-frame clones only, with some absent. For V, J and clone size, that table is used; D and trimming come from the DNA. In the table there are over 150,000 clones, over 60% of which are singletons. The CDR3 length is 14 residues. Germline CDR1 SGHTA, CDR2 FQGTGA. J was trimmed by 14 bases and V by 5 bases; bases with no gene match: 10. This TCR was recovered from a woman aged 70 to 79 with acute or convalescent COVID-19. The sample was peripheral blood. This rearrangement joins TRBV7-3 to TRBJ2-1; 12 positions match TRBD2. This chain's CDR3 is CASSQRTSGTSKFF. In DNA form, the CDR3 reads TGTGCCAGCAGCCAAAGGACTAGCGGGACATCTAAGTTCTTC.